This TCR beta chain was captured in a study of cytomegalovirus exposure and HLA in healthy donors. The CDR3 sequence is 10 residues long. Trimming removed 6 bases from V and 5 bases from J, with 8 bases in between. The germline V gene encodes CDR1 SQVTM and CDR2 ANQGSEA. The data were produced by immunoSEQ multiplex PCR, yet TCRdb's version contains in-frame clones alone and is incomplete. The table has roughly 230,000 clones, around 91% seen once. This chain links TRBV29-1 with TRBJ2-7; the D is unclear. This clonotype was obtained from a woman in her twenties or thirties in good health and CMV-seronegative. Input material: PBMCs. The CDR3 reads CSVFADEQYF. The CDR3 DNA reads TGCAGCGTATTCGCGGACGAGCAGTACTTC.